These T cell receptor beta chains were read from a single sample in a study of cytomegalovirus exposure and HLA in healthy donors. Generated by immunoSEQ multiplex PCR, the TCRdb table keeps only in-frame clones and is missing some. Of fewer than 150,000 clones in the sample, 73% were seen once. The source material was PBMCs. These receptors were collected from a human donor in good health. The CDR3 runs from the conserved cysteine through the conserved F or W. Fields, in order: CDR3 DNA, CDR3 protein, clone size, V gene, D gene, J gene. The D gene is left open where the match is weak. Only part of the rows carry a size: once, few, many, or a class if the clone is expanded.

CDR3nt: TGTGCCAGCAGCCCTGGGACTGTTTACGAGCAGTACTTC
CDR3aa: CASSPGTVYEQYF
abundance: .
v_gene: TRBV7-8
d_gene: .
j_gene: TRBJ2-7

CDR3nt: TGTGCCAGCCAAAACTGGGGGGGCTATGGCTACACCTTC
CDR3aa: CASQNWGGYGYTF
abundance: .
v_gene: TRBV6-1
d_gene: .
j_gene: TRBJ1-2

CDR3nt: TGTGCCAGCAACCTAGGCGGCCCCTATGGCTACACCTTC
CDR3aa: CASNLGGPYGYTF
abundance: .
v_gene: TRBV28
d_gene: .
j_gene: TRBJ1-2

CDR3nt: TGTGCCAGCAGTTTTAACGAGCAGTACTTC
CDR3aa: CASSFNEQYF
abundance: .
v_gene: TRBV28
d_gene: .
j_gene: TRBJ2-7

CDR3nt: TGCGCCAGCAAATTTCACCCTAACTACGAGCAGTACTTC
CDR3aa: CASKFHPNYEQYF
abundance: .
v_gene: TRBV5-1
d_gene: .
j_gene: TRBJ2-7

CDR3nt: TGTGCCAGCAGCCGGTCGGAGGTTGGTGCCAATGAGCAGTTCTTC
CDR3aa: CASSRSEVGANEQFF
abundance: .
v_gene: TRBV7-2
d_gene: .
j_gene: TRBJ2-1

CDR3nt: TGTGCCAGCAGAATTGGCCAGGGGGGACAAGAGACCCAGTACTTC
CDR3aa: CASRIGQGGQETQYF
abundance: .
v_gene: TRBV6-1
d_gene: .
j_gene: TRBJ2-5

CDR3nt: TGTGCCAGCAGGGGAAGCGGGGCCCCCAAAAACATTCAGTACTTC
CDR3aa: CASRGSGAPKNIQYF
abundance: .
v_gene: TRBV2
d_gene: TRBD2
j_gene: TRBJ2-4

CDR3nt: TGTGCCAGCAGCCCGGGGGGCATCCTCACAGATACGCAGTATTTT
CDR3aa: CASSPGGILTDTQYF
abundance: .
v_gene: TRBV7-2
d_gene: .
j_gene: TRBJ2-3

CDR3nt: TGTGCCAGCAGGAGGGGGGGAGATACGCAGTATTTT
CDR3aa: CASRRGGDTQYF
abundance: .
v_gene: TRBV2
d_gene: .
j_gene: TRBJ2-3

CDR3nt: TGTGCCAGCAGCGTAGGGACAGGGCCCCAAGAGACCCAGTACTTC
CDR3aa: CASSVGTGPQETQYF
abundance: once
v_gene: TRBV9
d_gene: TRBD1
j_gene: TRBJ2-5

CDR3nt: TGTGCCAGCGGGCGGGGTGAAACCGGGGAGCTGTTTTTT
CDR3aa: CASGRGETGELFF
abundance: medium-sized
v_gene: TRBV6-1
d_gene: .
j_gene: TRBJ2-2

CDR3nt: TGTGCCAGCAGTTTTCATTCGGGGAACACTGAAGCTTTCTTT
CDR3aa: CASSFHSGNTEAFF
abundance: .
v_gene: TRBV27
d_gene: .
j_gene: TRBJ1-1

CDR3nt: TGTGCCAGCAGCGCTGACAGCTCTGGGGCCAACGTCCTGACTTTC
CDR3aa: CASSADSSGANVLTF
abundance: .
v_gene: TRBV6-1
d_gene: .
j_gene: TRBJ2-6

CDR3nt: TGCGCCAGCAGCGGGGCATACCAAACTCGCGGGACCCAGTACTTC
CDR3aa: CASSGAYQTRGTQYF
abundance: .
v_gene: TRBV5-1
d_gene: .
j_gene: TRBJ2-5

CDR3nt: TGTGCCAGCAGCGTAGAGGGGGCCTTACGGTATGAGCAGTTCTTC
CDR3aa: CASSVEGALRYEQFF
abundance: .
v_gene: TRBV9
d_gene: TRBD1
j_gene: TRBJ2-1

CDR3nt: TGTGCCAGCAGCTTCCGCGGGGGGCTGCCGAAAAACATTCAGTACTTC
CDR3aa: CASSFRGGLPKNIQYF
abundance: once
v_gene: TRBV7-3
d_gene: TRBD2
j_gene: TRBJ2-4

CDR3nt: TGCGCCAGCAGCTTGGAGGGACAGGTGGGTCCCTGGGAGGAGACCCAGTACTTC
CDR3aa: CASSLEGQVGPWEETQYF
abundance: .
v_gene: TRBV5-1
d_gene: TRBD1
j_gene: TRBJ2-5

CDR3nt: TGTGCCAGCAGTTACTCTCCGACAGGGGCCTACGAGCAGTACTTC
CDR3aa: CASSYSPTGAYEQYF
abundance: few
v_gene: TRBV6-5
d_gene: TRBD1
j_gene: TRBJ2-7

CDR3nt: TGTGCCAGTAGTATAGGGGGGGGAGGGTTAAATGAGCAGTTCTTC
CDR3aa: CASSIGGGGLNEQFF
abundance: .
v_gene: TRBV19
d_gene: TRBD2
j_gene: TRBJ2-1

CDR3nt: TGCGCCAGCAGCCAAGGACTAGCGGGAGAGACCCAGTACTTC
CDR3aa: CASSQGLAGETQYF
abundance: few
v_gene: TRBV5-1
d_gene: TRBD2
j_gene: TRBJ2-5

CDR3nt: TGTGCCAGCATGACCCCCCGACTGGGTGGAGGGACCCAGTACTTC
CDR3aa: CASMTPRLGGGTQYF
abundance: .
v_gene: TRBV28
d_gene: .
j_gene: TRBJ2-5

CDR3nt: TGCGCCAGCAGCTTGGCGACGACAGGATCACTTGACTATGGCTACACCTTC
CDR3aa: CASSLATTGSLDYGYTF
abundance: few
v_gene: TRBV5-1
d_gene: .
j_gene: TRBJ1-2

CDR3nt: TGTGCCAGCAGTTTATTTGCAGGGGATGAGCAGTTCTTC
CDR3aa: CASSLFAGDEQFF
abundance: once
v_gene: TRBV27
d_gene: .
j_gene: TRBJ2-1

CDR3nt: TGTGCCAGCAGCTTAGGATCGGGACTCCAGCCCCAGCATTTT
CDR3aa: CASSLGSGLQPQHF
abundance: .
v_gene: TRBV7-6
d_gene: .
j_gene: TRBJ1-5

CDR3nt: TGCGCCAGCAGCAAAGAACAGGGTAGGGTTAATGAAGCTTTCTTT
CDR3aa: CASSKEQGRVNEAFF
abundance: .
v_gene: TRBV4-1
d_gene: .
j_gene: TRBJ1-1

CDR3nt: TGTGCCAGCTCCCCCTCCGGGACAAGCTCCTACGAGCAGTACTTC
CDR3aa: CASSPSGTSSYEQYF
abundance: .
v_gene: TRBV18
d_gene: .
j_gene: TRBJ2-7

CDR3nt: TGTGCCAGCAGTGAAGCCCGACAGGCAACTAATGAAAAACTGTTTTTT
CDR3aa: CASSEARQATNEKLFF
abundance: once
v_gene: TRBV6-1
d_gene: .
j_gene: TRBJ1-4

CDR3nt: TGCGCCAGCAGAGAAACAGGGGGCCCCTCTGAAGCTTTCTTT
CDR3aa: CASRETGGPSEAFF
abundance: .
v_gene: TRBV10-2
d_gene: TRBD1
j_gene: TRBJ1-1

CDR3nt: TGCGCCAGCAGCAAACGCCCAGGGTTGGGCGACAATGAGCAGTTCTTC
CDR3aa: CASSKRPGLGDNEQFF
abundance: .
v_gene: TRBV5-1
d_gene: .
j_gene: TRBJ2-1

CDR3nt: TGTGCCAGCAGCTCCTTCAGCGGGGAGCTGTTTTTT
CDR3aa: CASSSFSGELFF
abundance: .
v_gene: TRBV5-4
d_gene: .
j_gene: TRBJ2-2

CDR3nt: TGCGCCAGCAGCCAAGGGAGGGGGCCTGGAAACACCATATATTTT
CDR3aa: CASSQGRGPGNTIYF
abundance: .
v_gene: TRBV4-1
d_gene: TRBD1
j_gene: TRBJ1-3

CDR3nt: TGTGCCAGCACCTTCAGGGGAGACATTCAGTACTTC
CDR3aa: CASTFRGDIQYF
abundance: .
v_gene: TRBV5-6
d_gene: .
j_gene: TRBJ2-4

CDR3nt: TGCGCCAGCAGCCCCCCCCTTTCCAATGAGCAGTTCTTC
CDR3aa: CASSPPLSNEQFF
abundance: .
v_gene: TRBV5-1
d_gene: .
j_gene: TRBJ2-1

CDR3nt: TGTGCCAGCAGCGTAGGGGCGGGGATGAACACTGAAGCTTTCTTT
CDR3aa: CASSVGAGMNTEAFF
abundance: once
v_gene: TRBV9
d_gene: .
j_gene: TRBJ1-1

CDR3nt: TGTGCCAGCAGTGAATATCCTAGCGGGAGGATCAATGAGCAGTTCTTC
CDR3aa: CASSEYPSGRINEQFF
abundance: few
v_gene: TRBV25-1
d_gene: TRBD2
j_gene: TRBJ2-1

CDR3nt: TGTGCCAGCGAGAGTGGGAGTAACTCCTACAATGAGCAGTTCTTC
CDR3aa: CASESGSNSYNEQFF
abundance: once
v_gene: TRBV5-6
d_gene: .
j_gene: TRBJ2-1

CDR3nt: TGTGCCAGCAGTTGCCGGACTAGCGGTAAGACCGGGGAGCTGTTTTTT
CDR3aa: CASSCRTSGKTGELFF
abundance: .
v_gene: TRBV6-5
d_gene: TRBD2
j_gene: TRBJ2-2

CDR3nt: TGTGCCAGCAGCTTAGATTGGTGGCAGGGGGCCTCTGAAGCTTTCTTT
CDR3aa: CASSLDWWQGASEAFF
abundance: .
v_gene: TRBV11-2
d_gene: TRBD1
j_gene: TRBJ1-1

CDR3nt: TGCGCCAGCAGCTTGGCCGCCTCTAGCGGGAGTACCTATGAGCAGTTCTTC
CDR3aa: CASSLAASSGSTYEQFF
abundance: .
v_gene: TRBV5-1
d_gene: TRBD2
j_gene: TRBJ2-1

CDR3nt: TGTGCCAGCAGCGCGGGGGCCTCTATAGATGAGCAGTTCTTC
CDR3aa: CASSAGASIDEQFF
abundance: .
v_gene: TRBV7-8
d_gene: .
j_gene: TRBJ2-1

CDR3nt: TGTGCCAGCAGCTTCCGGGAACCCGGAGAGACCCAGTACTTC
CDR3aa: CASSFREPGETQYF
abundance: .
v_gene: TRBV7-2
d_gene: .
j_gene: TRBJ2-5

CDR3nt: TGTGCCAGCAGCCCGGGCCTCCCGGGACAGGGCTCCTACGAGCAGTACTTC
CDR3aa: CASSPGLPGQGSYEQYF
abundance: once
v_gene: TRBV7-9
d_gene: TRBD1
j_gene: TRBJ2-7

CDR3nt: TGTGCCAGCAGCCGACGACTGCGCAGCGGGATTTACAATGAGCAGTTCTTC
CDR3aa: CASSRRLRSGIYNEQFF
abundance: .
v_gene: TRBV14
d_gene: TRBD2
j_gene: TRBJ2-1

CDR3nt: TGTGCCAGCAGCGCTAGCGGGAAATATGAGCAGTTCTTC
CDR3aa: CASSASGKYEQFF
abundance: .
v_gene: TRBV2
d_gene: TRBD2
j_gene: TRBJ2-1

CDR3nt: TGTGCCAGCAGCTTAGGAGGGGTGGCGGGGTTGGGCACGGATACGCAGTATTTT
CDR3aa: CASSLGGVAGLGTDTQYF
abundance: .
v_gene: TRBV13
d_gene: .
j_gene: TRBJ2-3

CDR3nt: TGTGCCTGGAGTATGTCGGGGTACGGGGCCAACGTCCTGACTTTC
CDR3aa: CAWSMSGYGANVLTF
abundance: .
v_gene: TRBV30
d_gene: .
j_gene: TRBJ2-6

CDR3nt: TGTGCCAGCAGCCCCGGGACAGCCATCTACGAGCAGTACTTC
CDR3aa: CASSPGTAIYEQYF
abundance: .
v_gene: TRBV2
d_gene: TRBD1
j_gene: TRBJ2-7

CDR3nt: TGTGCCAGCAGTACCGGGACTAGCGGGGGGGCCCTGTTCTTC
CDR3aa: CASSTGTSGGALFF
abundance: .
v_gene: TRBV5-6
d_gene: TRBD2
j_gene: TRBJ2-1

CDR3nt: TGCAGCGTCCGAGTTGCCGGGGATGGCTACACCTTC
CDR3aa: CSVRVAGDGYTF
abundance: .
v_gene: TRBV29-1
d_gene: .
j_gene: TRBJ1-2

CDR3nt: TGCGCCAGCAGTCAATTCAGACAGCCCCCCTACGAGCAGTACTTC
CDR3aa: CASSQFRQPPYEQYF
abundance: once
v_gene: TRBV23-1
d_gene: .
j_gene: TRBJ2-7